These 23 T cell receptor beta chains share one sample of origin, sequenced in a study of patients and donors after allogeneic stem cell transplantation. From the RT-PCR reads, TCRdb called clonotypes with MiXCR, one entry per CDR3 protein. The sample contains about 960,000 distinct CDR3 sequences, more than 15% of which appear only once. Material: blood, either unsorted or a sorted T cell fraction (not recorded which). These receptors were obtained from a human donor who was either an allogeneic HSCT recipient or a stem cell or donor lymphocyte infusion donor (not recorded which). It is not recorded whose cells these are; they may come from a transplant donor.

The V gene is TRBV6-2 or TRBV6-3, the J gene TRBJ2-1, with 7 bases identical to TRBD1. CDR3 size: 15 residues. Germline V CDR1 and CDR2: MNHEY, SVGEGT. J lost 7 bases, V lost 6 bases, and 12 bases had no gene match. CDR3 amino acids: CASSQGQPLRNEQFF. The CDR3 bases are TGTGCCAGCAGCCAGGGACAGCCTTTGAGGAATGAGCAGTTCTTC.

The CDR3 sequence is CASSRGGQGVNEQFF. In DNA, the CDR3 is TGTGCCAGCAGTAGAGGGGGACAGGGTGTCAATGAGCAGTTCTTC. The rearrangement uses TRBV9 and TRBJ2-1; 9 positions match TRBD1. Germline V lookup: CDR1 SGDLS, CDR2 YYNGEE. This CDR3 contains 15 residues. J lost 6 bases, V lost 5 bases, and 9 bases had no gene match.

The chain is built from TRBV11-2 and TRBJ2-7; D may be TRBD1 (5 bases). This CDR3 is built from 14 residues. V was trimmed by 6 bases and J by 0 bases, leaving 12 bases between them. From germline, CDR1 is SGHAT and CDR2 FQNNGV. The CDR3 sequence: CASSNQGSSYEQYF. The DNA of the CDR3 is TGTGCCAGCAGTAATCAGGGATCCTCCTACGAGCAGTACTTC.

The chain links TRBV2 to TRBJ2-3, with 7 nucleotides matching TRBD2. In germline, CDR1 is SNHLY, CDR2 FYNNEI. CDR3 size: 15 residues. The junction had 15 bases not matched to a gene; V was cut back by 7 bases and J by 8 bases. CDR3 region: CASTEREVRLGTQYF. CDR3 DNA: TGTGCCAGCACCGAACGGGAGGTTCGTCTGGGTACGCAGTATTTT.

The rearrangement uses TRBV29-1 and TRBJ1-2; no clear D. This CDR3 has 11 amino acids. CDR1 SQVTM and CDR2 ANQGSEA come from the germline V gene. V lost 4 bases to trimming and J lost 8 bases, with 11 bases between them. Written as DNA, the CDR3 is TGCAGCGTTGTGCGGGTTGACGGCTACACCTTC. It specifies CSVVRVDGYTF.

This rearrangement joins TRBV29-1 to TRBJ2-2; D perhaps matches TRBD1 (6 bases). From germline, CDR1 is SQVTM and CDR2 ANQGSEA. The CDR3 contains 11 residues. Trimming left V 7 bases short and J 9 bases short, with 12 bases between. CDR3: CSAMTGRELFF. In nucleotides, the CDR3 is TGCAGCGCTATGACAGGCCGGGAGCTGTTTTTT.

This clonotype was counted between two and nine times. The V and J genes are TRBV4-1 and TRBJ1-2; D call uncertain. Trimming pared 4 bases from V and 4 bases from J, leaving 19 bases between. Per germline, CDR1 MGHRA and CDR2 YSYEKL. The CDR3 totals 16 residues. The CDR3 spells CASSPLPRDPTYGYTF. The CDR3 coding sequence is TGCGCCAGCAGCCCACTTCCTCGAGACCCAACCTATGGCTACACCTTC.

In its sample, this clonotype was seen a few times. CDR3 nucleotide sequence: TGTGCCAGCAGAACCGGGACTAGGGGATTCACAGATACGCAGTATTTT. It is translated as CASRTGTRGFTDTQYF. The chain employs TRBV6-2 or TRBV6-3 and TRBJ2-3; 8 nucleotides align to TRBD2. The CDR3 is 16 residues long. From germline, CDR1 is MNHEY and CDR2 SVGEGT. Trimming cost V 6 bases and J 2 bases; bases outside gene matches: 10.

This clonotype was picked up a small number of times. This chain uses TRBV5-4 with TRBJ1-2; 7 nucleotides align to TRBD1. Germline CDR1 and CDR2: SGHNT and YYREEE (reference sequence). J lost 6 bases, V lost 1 base, and 9 bases had no gene match. The CDR3 loop spans 15 amino acids. The CDR3 DNA is TGTGCCAGCAGCTTGCAAAGGGGGCCTTATAATGGCTACACCTTC. Protein product: CASSLQRGPYNGYTF. The whole variable domain, filled in from reference TRBV5-4 and TRBJ1-2, reads ETGVTQSPTHLIKTRGQQVTLRCSSQSGHNTVSWYQQALGQGPQFIFQYYREEENGRGNFPPRFSGLQFPNYSSELNVNALELDDSALYLCASSLQRGPYNGYTFGSGTRLTVV.

This clonotype was seen only a few times. The rearrangement uses TRBV19 and TRBJ1-3; a weak D match, TRBD1 (6 bases). V was cut by 5 bases and J by 4 bases, with 15 bases left in between. The CDR3 has 15 residues. The germline V gene encodes CDR1 LNHDA and CDR2 SQIVND (reference sequence). This chain's CDR3 is CASSVRGRQGNTIYF. The CDR3 DNA is TGTGCCAGTAGTGTGCGGGGGCGGCAAGGAAACACCATATATTTT. The complete variable domain, with remaining parts taken from reference TRBV19 and TRBJ1-3, reads DGGITQSPKYLFRKEGQNVTLSCEQNLNHDAMYWYRQDPGQGLRLIYYSQIVNDFQKGDIAEGYSVSREKKESFPLTVTSAQKNPTAFYLCASSVRGRQGNTIYFGEGSWLTVV.

This clonotype has just a few counts. This chain uses TRBV25-1 with TRBJ1-6; D uncertain. The CDR3 has 15 amino acids. Germline V gene lookup returns CDR1 MGHDK and CDR2 SYGVNS. V was shortened by 4 bases and J by 10 bases, with 17 bases between the two germline ends. This CDR3 is CASSGRTERTSPLHF. CDR3 nucleotides: TGTGCCAGCAGTGGCAGGACCGAACGGACCTCACCCCTCCACTTT.

The chain links TRBV2 to TRBJ2-5, with TRBD2 matching 11 bases. V was pared by 9 bases and J by 2 bases, with 5 bases of the junction left unmatched. Germline V gives CDR1 SNHLY, CDR2 FYNNEI. CDR3 size: 14 residues. The CDR3 reads CASKTSGTQETQYF. The CDR3 DNA reads TGTGCCAGTAAGACTAGCGGGACTCAAGAGACCCAGTACTTC.

DNA for the CDR3: TGTGCCAGCAGCTCAGGACAGGGGCGCGAGCAGTACTTC. It translates to CASSSGQGREQYF. The V and J genes are TRBV12-3 or TRBV12-4 and TRBJ2-7; 9 bases fit TRBD1. The V segment lost 6 bases and the J segment 6 bases; nucleotides outside the gene matches: 6. CDR3 length: 13 residues.

The chain uses TRBV25-1 and TRBJ1-6; D is unclear. The CDR3 has 12 residues. V lost 4 bases, J lost 5 bases, and 3 bases lay in between. CDR1 and CDR2 (germline): MGHDK, SYGVNS. Here the CDR3 reads CASSGNNSPLHF. In DNA, the CDR3 is TGTGCCAGCAGTGGCAATAATTCACCCCTCCACTTT.

The genes are TRBV7-2 and TRBJ2-2, with 7 bases identical to TRBD2. The germline CDR1 and CDR2 sequences are SGHTA and FQGNSA. The V and J ends lost 5 bases and 5 bases, in that order; junction bases with no gene match: 11. The CDR3 covers 16 residues. Here the CDR3 DNA reads TGTGCCAGCAGCACAGTGGCGGGAGAGCGAACCGGGGAGCTGTTTTTT. The encoded protein is CASSTVAGERTGELFF. Using reference TRBV7-2 and TRBJ2-2 for the parts outside the CDR3, the full variable domain is GAGVSQSPSNKVTEKGKDVELRCDPISGHTALYWYRQSLGQGLEFLIYFQGNSAPDKSGLPSDRFSAERTGGSVSTLTIQRTQQEDSAVYLCASSTVAGERTGELFFGEGSRLTVL.

This clonotype has more than one count but fewer than ten. The chain recombines TRBV20-1 with TRBJ2-7; 7 bases map to TRBD1. This CDR3 has 14 amino acids. The junction had 8 bases not matched to a gene; V was cut back by 4 bases and J by 2 bases. Germline V CDR1 and CDR2: DFQATT, SNEGSKA (reference sequence). CDR3 protein: CSATRSGTAYEQYF. In nucleotides, the CDR3 is TGCAGTGCTACTCGGTCGGGGACAGCCTACGAGCAGTACTTC.

The V gene is TRBV18, the J gene TRBJ2-7, with 9 bases lining up with TRBD1. The CDR3 has 16 residues. V was clipped by 4 bases and J by 0 bases; unmatched bases: 7. From germline, CDR1 is KGHSH and CDR2 LQKENI. The CDR3 loop reads CASSRAPTGGSYEQYF. As DNA, the CDR3 is TGTGCCAGCTCACGAGCCCCGACAGGGGGCTCCTACGAGCAGTACTTC.

This clonotype was seen more than once but under ten times. CDR3 sequence (DNA): TGCAGTGCTCTAGACAGGGGGGGATACGGTCAGCCCCAGCATTTT. Amino acids: CSALDRGGYGQPQHF. The chain carries TRBV20-1 and TRBJ1-5, with 9 bases identical to TRBD1. The germline V gene has CDR1 DFQATT and CDR2 SNEGSKA (reference sequence). The trim removed 5 bases at V and 6 bases at J, leaving 11 bases unmatched. There are 15 residues in the CDR3.

The chain employs TRBV6-2 or TRBV6-3 and TRBJ2-1; TRBD2 matches 15 bases. The ends lost 1 base at V and 5 bases at J; junction bases unmatched: 9. The germline V gene encodes CDR1 MNHEY and CDR2 SVGEGT. CDR3 length: 19 amino acids. DNA of the CDR3: TGTGCCAGCAGTTACTGGGGGACTAGCGGGAGGAAGGGGAACAATGAGCAGTTCTTC. This gives the protein CASSYWGTSGRKGNNEQFF.

V usage is TRBV7-9 and J usage is TRBJ2-2, with TRBD2 identical over 10 bases. CDR1 is SEHNR and CDR2 is FQNEAQ in the germline V gene (reference sequence). The length of the CDR3 is 17 residues. The junction had 12 bases not matched to a gene; V was cut back by 5 bases and J by 6 bases. Here the CDR3 DNA reads TGTGCCAGCAGCCCACAACTAGCGGGATATTTACCCGGGGAGCTGTTTTTT. Translation: CASSPQLAGYLPGELFF.

The table lists this clonotype with many counts. The chain combines TRBV6-5 with TRBJ2-3; TRBD2 matches 7 bases. The CDR3 covers 14 residues. With 4 bases clipped from V and 6 bases from J, the junction kept 7 bases outside the gene matches. CDR1 MNHEY and CDR2 SVGAGI come from the germline V gene. CDR3 loop: CASSSRLASDTQYF. DNA of the CDR3: TGTGCCAGCAGTTCCCGACTAGCATCTGATACGCAGTATTTT.

In this sample, this clonotype turned up a few times. The chain has TRBV5-1 and TRBJ2-1; either TRBD1 or TRBD2 may supply D (5 bases each). V lost 0 bases to trimming and J lost 5 bases, with 9 bases between them. The CDR3 runs 14 residues. Germline assignment: CDR1 SGHRS and CDR2 YFSETQ. The CDR3 coding sequence is TGCGCCAGCAGCTTGGGGGACGTAAACAATGAGCAGTTCTTC. Encoded protein: CASSLGDVNNEQFF.

Many counts were recorded for this clonotype. The chain has TRBV29-1 and TRBJ2-7; maybe TRBD1 (5 bases). Trimming shortened V by 5 bases and J by 3 bases, and 5 bases separated the two germline ends. CDR3 length equals 10 residues. Looked up from germline, CDR1 is SQVTM and CDR2 is ANQGSEA. The CDR3 nucleotides read TGCAGCGTTCAGGGCTACGAGCAGTACTTC. Amino acid sequence: CSVQGYEQYF.